One sample yielded the 27 T cell receptor beta chains listed below, sequenced in a study of blood T cell repertoires in COVID-19. Sequenced by immunoSEQ multiplex PCR; TCRdb stores in-frame clones only, minus some. The sample contains about 160,000 clones, roughly 79% of which appear only once. Sequenced: peripheral blood. The receptors stem from a woman older than 75 with acute or convalescent COVID-19.

The sample holds a few counts of this clone. V and J are TRBV7-9 and TRBJ2-1; TRBD2 matches 8 bases. CDR3 length: 17 residues. Germline lookup yields CDR1 SEHNR and CDR2 FQNEAQ (reference sequence). After removal of 0 bases from V and 0 bases from J, the junction contained 4 bases not matched to a gene. CDR3 residues: CASSLALAGSSYNEQFF. DNA for the CDR3: TGTGCCAGCAGCTTAGCGTTAGCGGGGAGCTCCTACAATGAGCAGTTCTTC.

V usage is TRBV15 and J usage is TRBJ1-1; D perhaps matches TRBD1 (6 bases). CDR1 is LNHNV, CDR2 YYDKDF, per germline (reference sequence). The CDR3 has 14 amino acids. V gave up 5 bases and J gave up 0 bases, with 10 bases separating them. CDR3 nucleotides: TGTGCCACCAGCCCTTGGACAGTGAACACTGAAGCTTTCTTT. Encoded protein: CATSPWTVNTEAFF.

This clone has more than one count but fewer than ten. The genes are TRBV19 and TRBJ2-3, with D tentatively TRBD1 (6 bases). This CDR3 region has 14 residues. Germline V gene lookup returns CDR1 LNHDA and CDR2 SQIVND (reference sequence). Trimming left V 4 bases short and J 2 bases short, with 10 bases between. The DNA of the CDR3 is TGTGCCAGTAGTACAAGGGGGATCACAGATACGCAGTATTTT. Its protein product is CASSTRGITDTQYF.

This clone was seen a few times. The chain combines TRBV5-4 with TRBJ1-2, with D tentatively TRBD1 (6 bases). The V end was cut by 4 bases, the J end by 5 bases, with 24 bases between. Germline loops: CDR1 SGHNT, CDR2 YYREEE (reference sequence). The CDR3 sequence is 17 residues long. CDR3 loop: CASSLGRGLGAMYGYTF. CDR3 DNA: TGTGCCAGCAGCCTTGGGCGGGGGCTGGGGGCCATGTATGGCTACACCTTC. The full variable domain, completed using reference TRBV5-4 and TRBJ1-2, is ETGVTQSPTHLIKTRGQQVTLRCSSQSGHNTVSWYQQALGQGPQFIFQYYREEENGRGNFPPRFSGLQFPNYSSELNVNALELDDSALYLCASSLGRGLGAMYGYTFGSGTRLTVV.

The J gene is TRBJ2-1, the V gene TRBV3-1 (or the pseudogene TRBV3-2); TRBD1 is a possible D gene (7 bases). CDR1 LGHDT and CDR2 YNNKEL come from the germline V gene (reference sequence). This CDR3 has 17 residues. Trimming cost V 3 bases and J 6 bases, with 21 bases left between them. This CDR3 reads CASSQYGGGGVINEQFF. The DNA for the CDR3 is TGTGCCAGCAGCCAGTACGGCGGAGGGGGCGTAATCAATGAGCAGTTCTTC.

The V call is TRBV29-1, the J call TRBJ1-1; D perhaps matches TRBD1 (6 bases). Germline V CDR1 and CDR2: SQVTM, ANQGSEA. The CDR3 has 10 residues. V lost 6 bases, J lost 10 bases, and 12 bases lay in between. The CDR3 here is CSVDRTGAFF. The DNA of the CDR3 is TGCAGCGTAGACAGGACCGGAGCTTTCTTT.

The rearrangement uses TRBV6-5 and TRBJ1-4; TRBD1 is a possible D gene (5 bases). The germline gives CDR1 MNHEY, CDR2 SVGAGI. Trimming left V 0 bases short and J 8 bases short, with 13 bases between. The CDR3 spans 15 residues. The chain's CDR3 is CASSYSGPPGEKLFF. The CDR3 nucleotides are TGTGCCAGCAGTTACTCGGGGCCCCCGGGCGAAAAACTGTTTTTT.

Only a few counts were recorded for this clone. The V gene is TRBV9, the J gene TRBJ2-2; tentative D call: TRBD1 (5 bases). Germline lookup yields CDR1 SGDLS and CDR2 YYNGEE. CDR3 size: 16 residues. V lost 0 bases, J lost 1 base, and 10 bases lay in between. The CDR3 bases are TGTGCCAGCAGCGTAGATGGACACCGGAACACCGGGGAGCTGTTTTTT. Encoded protein: CASSVDGHRNTGELFF.

V gene TRBV15 combines with J gene TRBJ2-1, with D maybe TRBD2 (6 bases). V dropped 4 bases and J dropped 10 bases, with 17 bases sitting between them. Germline CDR1 LNHNV, CDR2 YYDKDF (reference sequence). The CDR3 length is 14 residues. CDR3 nucleotide sequence: TGTGCCACCAGCAACCCTCGTCAGGGAGGCGAGCAGTTCTTC. Translation: CATSNPRQGGEQFF.

This chain's CDR3 is CATSRDWTGDEQYF. The CDR3 bases are TGTGCCACCAGCAGAGACTGGACGGGGGACGAGCAGTACTTC. The chain couples TRBV15 to TRBJ2-7; tentatively, D is TRBD2 (6 bases). Germline lookup yields CDR1 LNHNV and CDR2 YYDKDF (reference sequence). The germline V and J ends were trimmed by 0 bases and 5 bases, with 11 bases remaining between them. The CDR3 runs to 14 residues.

The CDR3 DNA follows: TGCGCCAGCAAGCGGGAGCCCCCAGATACGCAGTATTTT. This translates into CASKREPPDTQYF. V is TRBV5-1 and J is TRBJ2-3; 8 bases line up with TRBD2. There are 13 residues in the CDR3. Trimming removed 6 bases from V and 4 bases from J; junction bases left unmatched: 4. Germline lookup yields CDR1 SGHRS and CDR2 YFSETQ.

This clone was counted a single time. The chain couples TRBV7-9 to TRBJ2-1; 8 bases match TRBD2. The CDR3 consists of 16 residues. After removal of 1 base from V and 6 bases from J, the junction contained 8 bases not matched to a gene. CDR1 is SEHNR, CDR2 FQNEAQ, per germline (reference sequence). CDR3 in amino acids: CASSLGYLAGPNEQFF. CDR3 sequence (DNA): TGTGCCAGCAGCTTAGGCTACCTAGCGGGCCCCAATGAGCAGTTCTTC.

This clone was counted at least ten times. The chain uses TRBV5-1 and TRBJ2-7; no clear D gene. This CDR3 contains 14 residues. Germline V gene sequence: CDR1 SGHRS, CDR2 YFSETQ. V lost 0 bases, J lost 4 bases, and 11 bases lay in between. The CDR3 here is CASSLESLSYEQYF. CDR3 coding DNA: TGCGCCAGCAGCTTGGAATCCCTAAGTTACGAGCAGTACTTC.

The chain is built from TRBV5-1 and TRBJ2-2; 8 positions agree with TRBD1. Unmatched junction bases numbered 2, after V lost 1 base and J lost 3 bases. The germline CDR1 and CDR2 sequences are SGHRS and YFSETQ. This CDR3 has 15 amino acids. The CDR3 region is CASSLNRGDTGELFF. The DNA of the CDR3 is TGCGCCAGCAGCTTGAACAGGGGGGACACCGGGGAGCTGTTTTTT. Together with reference TRBV5-1 and TRBJ2-2, the CDR3 gives the full variable domain: KAGVTQTPRYLIKTRGQQVTLSCSPISGHRSVSWYQQTPGQGLQFLFEYFSETQRNKGNFPGRFSGRQFSNSRSEMNVSTLELGDSALYLCASSLNRGDTGELFFGEGSRLTVL.

This clone came up once. The chain combines TRBV12-3 or TRBV12-4 with TRBJ1-2; possibly TRBD1 for D (5 bases). Trimming stripped 6 bases from V and 4 bases from J, with 12 bases between. The CDR3 spans 13 residues. The CDR3 region is CASSRGTPYGYTF. Written as DNA, the CDR3 is TGTGCCAGCAGCCGGGGGACTCCCTATGGCTACACCTTC.

V gene TRBV3-1 (or the pseudogene TRBV3-2) combines with J gene TRBJ1-1; possible D gene TRBD1, 6 bases. Germline-derived CDR1 and CDR2 are LGHDT and YNNKEL (reference sequence). V was pared by 4 bases and J by 6 bases, with 15 bases between. The CDR3 contains 14 residues. Written as DNA, the CDR3 is TGTGCCAGCAGCCCGAGGGACAAGTTCCCTGAAGCTTTCTTT. Translation gives CASSPRDKFPEAFF.

The chain carries TRBV27 and TRBJ1-4, with D hard to call. Trimming cost V 3 bases and J 5 bases, with 7 bases left between them. This CDR3 comprises 13 residues. In germline, CDR1 is MNHEY, CDR2 SMNVEV (reference sequence). CDR3 sequence reads: CASSFRSNEKLFF. DNA for the CDR3: TGTGCCAGCAGTTTTAGATCCAATGAAAAACTGTTTTTT. Filled out from reference TRBV27 and TRBJ1-4, the complete variable domain reads EAQVTQNPRYLITVTGKKLTVTCSQNMNHEYMSWYRQDPGLGLRQIYYSMNVEVTDKGDVPEGYKVSRKEKRNFPLILESPSPNQTSLYFCASSFRSNEKLFFGSGTQLSVL.

V is TRBV7-8 and J is TRBJ2-7, with a possible D match to TRBD2 (6 bases). From germline, CDR1 is SGHVS and CDR2 FQNEAQ. The ends were cut back, 8 bases at V and 2 bases at J, with 13 bases in the middle. CDR3 length: 13 residues. The CDR3 sequence: CASRGRTAYEQYF. The CDR3 nucleotides read TGTGCCAGCCGGGGGAGGACTGCCTACGAGCAGTACTTC.

V gene TRBV5-8 combines with J gene TRBJ2-3, with 7 bases identical to TRBD1. The CDR3 covers 16 residues. Germline trimming cut 0 bases from V and 6 bases from J; bases unmatched to any gene: 10. Germline V gene lookup returns CDR1 SGHTS and CDR2 YDEGEE. CDR3 sequence (DNA): TGTGCCAGCAGCTTGGGGACAGGTGCGGCATCCGATACGCAGTATTTT. This encodes CASSLGTGAASDTQYF.

The chain uses TRBV12-5 and TRBJ1-5; D is perhaps TRBD1 (5 bases). V was cut by 0 bases and J by 0 bases, with 9 bases left in between. CDR1 is LGHNT and CDR2 is FRNRAP in the germline V gene. This CDR3 comprises 16 residues. CDR3 nucleotide sequence: TGTGCTAGTGGTTTGGTCGGGGGGTATAGCAATCAGCCCCAGCATTTT. Translating gives CASGLVGGYSNQPQHF.

CDR3 DNA: TGTGCCTGGAACGTGAGGTACACCGGGGAGCTGTTTTTT. Encoded protein: CAWNVRYTGELFF. The gene calls are TRBV30 and TRBJ2-2; D not resolved. The CDR3 runs 13 residues. Trimming pared 4 bases from V and 3 bases from J, leaving 9 bases between. Germline lookup yields CDR1 GTSNPN and CDR2 SVGIG (reference sequence).

The J gene is TRBJ1-6, the V gene TRBV21-1; the D call of TRBD1 is as the table states it, not checked on the DNA. TRBV21-1 constitutes a pseudogene. The CDR3 consists of 14 residues. The CDR3 coding sequence is TGTGCCAGCAGCAAAAGGACAGGTAATTCACCCCTCCACTTT. It translates to CASSKRTGNSPLHF.

V and J are TRBV6-6 and TRBJ1-5; a weak D match, TRBD1 (5 bases). The CDR3 extends over 14 amino acids. CDR1 and CDR2 from the germline V gene are MNHNY and SVGAGI (reference sequence). V was shortened by 5 bases and J by 6 bases, with 14 bases between the two germline ends. Here the CDR3 reads CASSVTRGGQPQHF. The CDR3 DNA is TGTGCCAGCAGTGTTACGAGGGGAGGTCAGCCCCAGCATTTT.

The chain joins TRBV5-1 to TRBJ2-7; 7 nucleotides align to TRBD1. Germline CDR1 and CDR2: SGHRS and YFSETQ. The CDR3 length is 15 residues. V dropped 5 bases and J dropped 3; count of bases not matched to a gene: 11. The CDR3 spells CASSPLVAGGYEQYF. CDR3 in DNA: TGCGCCAGCAGTCCCCTGGTGGCAGGGGGCTACGAGCAGTACTTC. Combining the CDR3 with reference TRBV5-1 and TRBJ2-7 gives the whole variable domain KAGVTQTPRYLIKTRGQQVTLSCSPISGHRSVSWYQQTPGQGLQFLFEYFSETQRNKGNFPGRFSGRQFSNSRSEMNVSTLELGDSALYLCASSPLVAGGYEQYFGPGTRLTVT.

This clone showed up just a few times. The CDR3 nucleotides are TGTGCCAGCAGCCAACAAGGGGGGGGCAATCAGCCCCAGCATTTT. This encodes CASSQQGGGNQPQHF. The rearrangement joins TRBV4-2 to TRBJ1-5; D is perhaps TRBD1 (6 bases). The CDR3 covers 15 residues. From germline, CDR1 is LGHNA and CDR2 YNFKEQ. The V and J ends lost 2 bases and 2 bases respectively, with 10 bases between them.

The chain carries TRBV18 and TRBJ2-5; D not certain. From germline, CDR1 is KGHSH and CDR2 LQKENI. V was cut by 6 bases and J by 5 bases, with 19 bases left in between. The length of the CDR3 is 15 residues. The CDR3, as DNA: TGTGCCAGCTCTAGAAGCCCAAGCGAAGAGGAGACCCAGTACTTC. Protein product: CASSRSPSEEETQYF.

The table lists this clone with a count of one. The CDR3: CASSSDLGATNEKLFF. Written as DNA, the CDR3 is TGCGCCAGCAGCTCGGATCTCGGGGCAACTAATGAAAAACTGTTTTTT. The chain combines TRBV5-1 with TRBJ1-4; D uncertain. The V gene's germline CDR1 is SGHRS and CDR2 YFSETQ. Trimming pared 3 bases from V and 0 bases from J, leaving 12 bases between. The CDR3 runs to 16 residues. The full variable domain, rest sourced from reference TRBV5-1 and TRBJ1-4, is KAGVTQTPRYLIKTRGQQVTLSCSPISGHRSVSWYQQTPGQGLQFLFEYFSETQRNKGNFPGRFSGRQFSNSRSEMNVSTLELGDSALYLCASSSDLGATNEKLFFGSGTQLSVL.